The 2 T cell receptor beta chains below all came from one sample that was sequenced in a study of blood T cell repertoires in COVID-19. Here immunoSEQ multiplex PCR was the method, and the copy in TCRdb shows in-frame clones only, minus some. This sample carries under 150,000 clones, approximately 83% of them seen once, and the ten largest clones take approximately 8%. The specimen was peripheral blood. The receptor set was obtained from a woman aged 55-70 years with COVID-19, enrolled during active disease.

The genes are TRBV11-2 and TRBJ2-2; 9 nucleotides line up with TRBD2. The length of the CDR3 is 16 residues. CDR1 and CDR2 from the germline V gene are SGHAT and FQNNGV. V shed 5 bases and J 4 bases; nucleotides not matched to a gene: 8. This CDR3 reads CASSLKGLASTGELFF. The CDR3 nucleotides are TGTGCCAGCAGCCTCAAGGGACTAGCCTCCACCGGGGAGCTGTTTTTT.

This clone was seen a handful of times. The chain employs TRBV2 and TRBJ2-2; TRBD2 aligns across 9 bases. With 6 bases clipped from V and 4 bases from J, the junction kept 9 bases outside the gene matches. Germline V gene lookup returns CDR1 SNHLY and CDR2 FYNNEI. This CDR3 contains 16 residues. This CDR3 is CASRSQRGAPTGELFF. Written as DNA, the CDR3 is TGTGCCAGCAGAAGTCAGCGGGGGGCCCCCACCGGGGAGCTGTTTTTT.